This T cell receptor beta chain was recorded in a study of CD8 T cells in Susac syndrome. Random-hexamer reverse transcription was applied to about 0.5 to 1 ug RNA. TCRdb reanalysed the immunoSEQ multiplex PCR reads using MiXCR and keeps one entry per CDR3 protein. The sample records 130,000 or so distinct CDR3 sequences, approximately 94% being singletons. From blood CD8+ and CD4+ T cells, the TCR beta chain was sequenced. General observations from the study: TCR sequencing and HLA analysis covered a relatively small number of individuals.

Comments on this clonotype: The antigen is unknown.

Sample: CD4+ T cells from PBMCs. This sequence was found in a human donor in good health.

CDR3 DNA sequence: TGCAGCGTTCGGGATTTCCCGAACACCGGGGAGCTGTTTTTT. Translation gives CSVRDFPNTGELFF. The rearrangement uses TRBV29-1 and TRBJ2-2; TRBD2 might be the D (5 bases). Per germline, CDR1 SQVTM and CDR2 ANQGSEA. V gave up 5 bases and J gave up 0 bases, with 10 bases separating them. The CDR3 runs 14 residues.